This is a list of T cell receptor beta chains from one sample in a study of monozygotic twins with inflammatory bowel disease. TCRdb derives one entry per CDR3 protein from the 5' RACE reads, leaving out DNA. The repertoire table contains 200,000 to 250,000 distinct CDR3 sequences. The sample consisted of blood. Receptors were obtained from a human donor with ulcerative colitis or Crohn's disease, or a healthy co-twin of an affected twin (not recorded which). The CDR3 runs from the conserved cysteine through the conserved F or W. The order of the fields is V gene, J gene, CDR3 protein.

TRBV20-1	TRBJ2-2	CSARDPKGVNTGELFF
TRBV13	TRBJ1-6	CASSFATGGLGSPLHF
TRBV18	TRBJ2-2	CASSPRQKVDPGELFF
TRBV5-1	TRBJ2-1	CASSAGGTPAYNEQFF
TRBV12-3/TRBV12-4	TRBJ1-1	CASEGQGDTEAFF
TRBV20-1	TRBJ2-7	CSARDPRLGTASYEQYF
TRBV9	TRBJ2-2	CASQTGGASTGELFF
TRBV6-5	TRBJ1-3	CASSYSLPGVGNTIYF
TRBV12-3/TRBV12-4	TRBJ1-5	CASSRRESNQPQHF
TRBV5-1	TRBJ2-1	CASSLLGVGEQFF
TRBV18	TRBJ1-1	CASSPLGNLMNTEAFF
TRBV20-1	TRBJ2-4	CSTPWTGRGHQNIQYF
TRBV4-2	TRBJ1-2	CASSQGGGSNYGYTF
TRBV28	TRBJ2-5	CASSLTAGYQETQYF
TRBV2	TRBJ2-7	CASTLRVDFEQYF
TRBV4-1	TRBJ1-3	CASSQVTRPGRGKVTGNTIYF
TRBV7-7	TRBJ2-5	CASSAGLALGETQYF
TRBV5-1	TRBJ2-5	CASSRQETQYF
TRBV4-1	TRBJ2-3	CASSQGVRGPSTDTQYF
TRBV12-3/TRBV12-4	TRBJ2-1	CASTLTLGAIGQFF
TRBV12-3/TRBV12-4	TRBJ1-2	CASSYGTDYGYTF
TRBV7-9	TRBJ1-2	CASSSRTVYGYTF
TRBV20-1	TRBJ2-3	CSAQDDQTDTQYF
TRBV27	TRBJ1-1	CASSLSWGFNTEAFF
TRBV5-1	TRBJ1-1	CASSDRSMNTEAFF
TRBV6-1	TRBJ2-1	CASVRGTSSHNEQFF
TRBV30	TRBJ2-2	CAWSSGVNTGELFF
TRBV6-1	TRBJ2-1	CASSERLGFSAIRTYNEQFF
TRBV10-3	TRBJ1-6	CAIRMDRANNSPLHF
TRBV5-1	TRBJ2-7	CASSLSAGLGEQYF